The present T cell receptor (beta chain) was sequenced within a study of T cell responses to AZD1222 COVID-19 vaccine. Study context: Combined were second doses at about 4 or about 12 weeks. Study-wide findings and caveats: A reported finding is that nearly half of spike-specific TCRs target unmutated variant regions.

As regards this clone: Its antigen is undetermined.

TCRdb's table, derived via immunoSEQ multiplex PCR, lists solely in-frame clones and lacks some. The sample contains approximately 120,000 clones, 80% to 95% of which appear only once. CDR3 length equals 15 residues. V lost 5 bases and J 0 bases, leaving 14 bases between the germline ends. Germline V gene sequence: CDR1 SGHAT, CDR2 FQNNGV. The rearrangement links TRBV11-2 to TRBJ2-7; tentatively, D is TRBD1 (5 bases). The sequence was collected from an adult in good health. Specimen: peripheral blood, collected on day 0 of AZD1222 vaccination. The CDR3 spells CASSARVRSSYEQYF. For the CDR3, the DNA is TGTGCCAGCAGCGCCAGGGTTAGGAGCTCCTACGAGCAGTACTTC.